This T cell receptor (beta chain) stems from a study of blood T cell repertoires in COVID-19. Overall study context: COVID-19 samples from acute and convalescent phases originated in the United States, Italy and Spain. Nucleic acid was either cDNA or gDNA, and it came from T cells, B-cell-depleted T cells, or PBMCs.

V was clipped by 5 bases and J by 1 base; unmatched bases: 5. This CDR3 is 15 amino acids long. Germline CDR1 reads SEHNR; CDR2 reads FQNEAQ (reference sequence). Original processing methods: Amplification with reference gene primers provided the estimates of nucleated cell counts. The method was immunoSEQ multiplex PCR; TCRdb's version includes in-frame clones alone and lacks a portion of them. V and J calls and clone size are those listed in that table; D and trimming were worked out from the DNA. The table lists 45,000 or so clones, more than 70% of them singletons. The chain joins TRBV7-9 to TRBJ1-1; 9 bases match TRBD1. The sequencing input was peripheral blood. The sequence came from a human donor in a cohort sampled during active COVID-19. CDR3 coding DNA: TGTGCCAGCAGCGTTGGGACAGGGTCGAACACTGAAGCTTTCTTT. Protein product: CASSVGTGSNTEAFF.